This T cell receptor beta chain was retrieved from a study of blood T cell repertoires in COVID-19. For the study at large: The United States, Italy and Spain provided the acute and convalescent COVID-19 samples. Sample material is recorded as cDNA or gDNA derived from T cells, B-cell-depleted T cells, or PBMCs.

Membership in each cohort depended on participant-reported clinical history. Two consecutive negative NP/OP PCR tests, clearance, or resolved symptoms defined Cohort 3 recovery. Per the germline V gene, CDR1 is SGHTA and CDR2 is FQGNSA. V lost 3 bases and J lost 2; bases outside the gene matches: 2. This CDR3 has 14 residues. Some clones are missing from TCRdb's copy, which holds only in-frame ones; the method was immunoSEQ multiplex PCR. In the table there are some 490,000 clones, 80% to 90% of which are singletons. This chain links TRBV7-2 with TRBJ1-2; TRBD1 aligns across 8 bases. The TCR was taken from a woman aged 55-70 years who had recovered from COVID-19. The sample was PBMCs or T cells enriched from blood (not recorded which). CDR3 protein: CASSFDRGNYGYTF. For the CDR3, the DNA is TGTGCCAGCAGCTTCGACAGGGGAAACTATGGCTACACCTTC.